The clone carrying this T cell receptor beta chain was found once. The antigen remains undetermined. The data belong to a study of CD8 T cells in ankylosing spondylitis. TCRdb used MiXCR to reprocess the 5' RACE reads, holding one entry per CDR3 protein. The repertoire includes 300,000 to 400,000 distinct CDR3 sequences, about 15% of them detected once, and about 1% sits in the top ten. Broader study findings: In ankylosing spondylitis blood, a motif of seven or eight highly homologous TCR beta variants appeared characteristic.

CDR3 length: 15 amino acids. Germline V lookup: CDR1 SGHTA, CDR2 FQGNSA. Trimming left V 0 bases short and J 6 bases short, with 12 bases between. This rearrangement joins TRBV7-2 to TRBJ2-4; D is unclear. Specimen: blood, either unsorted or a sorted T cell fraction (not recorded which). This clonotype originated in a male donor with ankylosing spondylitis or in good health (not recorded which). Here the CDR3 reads CASSLARANPNIQYF. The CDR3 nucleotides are TGTGCCAGCAGCTTAGCAAGGGCAAACCCAAACATTCAGTACTTC.